The clone carrying this T cell receptor (beta chain) has only one observation. The data are from a study of OX40 agonist ivuxolimab in advanced cancers. Study in general: Checkpoint inhibitors had been given previously to about 40% of patients.

Enrollment shut out patients with autoimmune disease history or systemic immunosuppression. Here immunoSEQ multiplex PCR was the method, and the copy in TCRdb shows in-frame clones only, minus some. The table lists tens of thousands of clones, 75% to 90% of them singletons. This clonotype was sampled from an adult with an advanced solid tumor such as melanoma, head and neck, liver or kidney cancer. The sequences come from CD4+ or CD8+ T cells sorted from blood, collected in a trial of the OX40 agonist ivuxolimab.

The CDR3 DNA follows: TGTGCCAGCAGCTTAGACCTTGGAAGGAGTGAGCAGTTCTTC. Translated, it gives CASSLDLGRSEQFF. The chain is built from TRBV7-2 and TRBJ2-1; D gene ambiguous. Trimming stripped 1 base from V and 9 bases from J, with 13 bases between. CDR1 SGHTA and CDR2 FQGNSA come from the germline V gene. This CDR3 has 14 amino acids.